These 17 T cell receptor beta chains were all obtained from the same sample, sequenced in a study of OX40 agonist ivuxolimab in advanced cancers. Only in-frame clones appear in the TCRdb table, and some are missing; sequencing was by immunoSEQ multiplex PCR. The sample has 89,000 or so clones; more than 80% are singletons. Sample: CD4+ or CD8+ T cells sorted from blood, taken in a trial of the OX40 agonist ivuxolimab. Source of these receptors: an adult with an advanced solid tumor such as melanoma, head and neck, liver or kidney cancer.

The CDR3 reads CSARGLEQFF. The CDR3 nucleotides are TGCAGTGCTAGAGGATTGGAGCAGTTCTTC. The chain joins TRBV20-1 to TRBJ2-1, with D hard to call. The V and J ends lost 1 base and 10 bases respectively, with 5 bases between them. The length of the CDR3 is 10 residues. Germline-derived CDR1 and CDR2 are DFQATT and SNEGSKA (reference sequence).

The V call is TRBV18, the J call TRBJ1-5; unclear D gene. CDR3 size: 13 residues. V was shortened by 1 base and J by 2 bases, with 3 bases between the two germline ends. In germline, CDR1 is KGHSH, CDR2 LQKENI. Written as DNA, the CDR3 is TGTGCCAGCTCACCACGAGGCAATCAGCCCCAGCATTTT. Translated, it gives CASSPRGNQPQHF.

V and J are TRBV6-6 and TRBJ2-3; unclear D gene. Germline CDR1 is MNHNY and CDR2 is SVGAGI (reference sequence). The CDR3 spans 16 residues. V lost 0 bases and J lost 0, with 10 bases in between. CDR3 region: CASSYSNVASTDTQYF. The CDR3 DNA reads TGTGCCAGCAGTTACTCGAACGTTGCTAGCACAGATACGCAGTATTTT.

J is TRBJ2-1 and V is TRBV6-6; tentatively, D is TRBD1 (5 bases). The CDR3 runs 13 residues. V lost 5 bases and J lost 4, with 9 bases in between. The germline CDR1 and CDR2 sequences are MNHNY and SVGAGI (reference sequence). This chain's CDR3 is CASSLDTYNEQFF. Written as DNA, the CDR3 is TGTGCCAGCAGTCTGGACACATACAATGAGCAGTTCTTC.

The V gene is TRBV9, the J gene TRBJ2-7; 7 bases align to TRBD1. CDR1 is SGDLS, CDR2 YYNGEE, per germline. This CDR3 region has 15 residues. J gave up 3 bases and V 0 bases, and 6 bases lay outside the gene matches. The CDR3 nucleotides are TGTGCCAGCAGCGTAGGAACAGGGGAAGTCTACGAGCAGTACTTC. Translating gives CASSVGTGEVYEQYF.

The chain is built from TRBV21-1 and TRBJ2-3. TRBV21-1 is a recognized pseudogene. This CDR3 contains 17 residues. CDR3 loop: CASSHTRPTPGTDTQYF. For the CDR3, the DNA is TGTGCCAGCAGCCACACCCGACCGACCCCTGGCACAGATACGCAGTATTTT.

The gene calls are TRBV30 and TRBJ1-5, with a possible D match to TRBD1 (5 bases). The CDR3 covers 13 residues. CDR1 and CDR2 from the germline V gene are GTSNPN and SVGIG (reference sequence). Trimming removed 0 bases from V and 6 bases from J, with 9 bases in between. CDR3 residues: CAWSVLRAQPQHF. CDR3 bases: TGTGCCTGGAGTGTACTCAGGGCTCAGCCCCAGCATTTT.

The chain is built from TRBV4-1 and TRBJ1-5; D gene uncertain. In germline, CDR1 is MGHRA, CDR2 YSYEKL. V was cut by 1 base and J by 6 bases, with 10 bases left in between. This CDR3 has 14 amino acids. CDR3: CASSQGRAGQPQHF. CDR3 nucleotide sequence: TGCGCCAGCAGCCAAGGACGCGCTGGTCAGCCCCAGCATTTT.

Only a few counts were recorded for this clone. The chain has TRBV10-2 and TRBJ1-3, with a possible D match to TRBD1 (5 bases). V lost 4 bases and J lost 1, with 8 bases in between. CDR3 length equals 14 residues. Germline CDR1 reads WSHSY; CDR2 reads SAAADI. The CDR3 sequence is CASSVWGSGNTIYF. In nucleotides, the CDR3 is TGCGCCAGCAGTGTATGGGGGTCTGGAAACACCATATATTTT.

The chain recombines TRBV15 with TRBJ1-5; 12 nucleotides align to TRBD1. The junction had 5 bases not matched to a gene; V was cut back by 1 base and J by 4 bases. From germline, CDR1 is LNHNV and CDR2 YYDKDF (reference sequence). The CDR3 spans 17 residues. CDR3 DNA sequence: TGTGCCACCAGCAGAGCTTGGGACAGGGGGCCTAATCAGCCCCAGCATTTT. This codes for CATSRAWDRGPNQPQHF.

V is TRBV7-6 and J is TRBJ2-1; 13 bases align to TRBD2. The germline V gene has CDR1 SGHVS and CDR2 FNYEAQ. V was clipped by 5 bases and J by 7 bases; unmatched bases: 5. The CDR3 sequence is 15 residues long. The CDR3 nucleotides are TGTGCCAGCAGCACCAGACTAGCGGGAGGAAATGAGCAGTTCTTC. Translating gives CASSTRLAGGNEQFF. Full variable domain (missing parts from reference TRBV7-6 and TRBJ2-1): GAGVSQSPRYKVTKRGQDVALRCDPISGHVSLYWYRQALGQGPEFLTYFNYEAQQDKSGLPNDRFSAERPEGSISTLTIQRTEQRDSAMYRCASSTRLAGGNEQFFGPGTRLTVL.

The rearrangement uses TRBV30 and TRBJ2-3; D gene ambiguous. Germline CDR1 is GTSNPN and CDR2 is SVGIG (reference sequence). Trimming left V 2 bases short and J 5 bases short, with 5 bases between. The CDR3 runs 11 residues. This chain's CDR3 is CAWSRLDTQYF. CDR3 DNA sequence: TGTGCCTGGAGTAGGCTAGATACGCAGTATTTT.

The CDR3 sequence is CASSQEGPTNEKLFF. CDR3 DNA: TGCGCCAGCAGCCAAGAAGGTCCAACTAATGAAAAACTGTTTTTT. The rearrangement joins TRBV4-1 to TRBJ1-4; D unclear. Germline V gene lookup returns CDR1 MGHRA and CDR2 YSYEKL. V was clipped by 0 bases and J by 0 bases, with 5 bases between them. The CDR3 is 15 amino acids.

The CDR3 reads CAIRGLAGGKQYF. Written as DNA, the CDR3 is TGTGCCATCAGGGGACTAGCGGGGGGAAAGCAGTATTTT. The V call is TRBV10-3, the J call TRBJ2-3, with 15 bases matching TRBD2. This CDR3 has 13 amino acids. V dropped 6 bases and J dropped 11; count of bases not matched to a gene: 3. In germline, CDR1 is ENHRY, CDR2 SYGVKD.

The chain has TRBV28 and TRBJ2-7, with D maybe TRBD2 (6 bases). This CDR3 contains 14 residues. From germline, CDR1 is MDHEN and CDR2 SYDVKM. The V and J ends lost 6 bases and 2 bases respectively, with 14 bases between them. CDR3 residues: CASSTAGNPYEQYF. The CDR3 DNA sequence: TGTGCCAGCAGCACAGCGGGCAACCCCTACGAGCAGTACTTC.

The CDR3, as DNA: TGCGCCAGCAGCCAAGCTTCTCGGGCCGGCGATTCACCCCTCCACTTT. This encodes CASSQASRAGDSPLHF. This chain joins TRBV4-1 and TRBJ1-6; D not certain. With 1 base removed from V and 8 bases from J, the gap between germline ends came to 15 bases. The CDR3 has 16 residues. Germline CDR1 reads MGHRA; CDR2 reads YSYEKL.

The V and J genes are TRBV11-2 and TRBJ1-2; D perhaps matches TRBD1 (6 bases). CDR3 length: 14 residues. The germline CDR1 and CDR2 sequences are SGHAT and FQNNGV. The ends were cut back, 8 bases at V and 5 bases at J, with 18 bases in the middle. CDR3 region: CASSPGGGGYGYTF. CDR3 sequence (DNA): TGTGCCAGCTCCCCCGGAGGGGGTGGTTATGGCTACACCTTC.